A single sample gave rise to the 22 T cell receptor beta chains below, sequenced in a study of shared clonotypes between healthy human individuals. Measured with immunoSEQ multiplex PCR; TCRdb has only the in-frame clones, and not every one. The table lists about 610,000 clones, roughly 97% of them singletons. Sequencing used naive CD4+ T cells sorted from blood. Stated subset: CD45RA+ positively selected. These TCRs come from a woman aged 25 to 39 in good health.

The chain carries TRBV28 and TRBJ2-7; 7 bases align to TRBD1. The trim removed 5 bases at V and 3 bases at J, leaving 7 bases unmatched. This CDR3 has 14 residues. The germline CDR1 and CDR2 sequences are MDHEN and SYDVKM. The CDR3: CASSPPTGSYEQYF. In DNA form, the CDR3 reads TGTGCCAGCAGTCCTCCGACAGGGAGCTACGAGCAGTACTTC.

This clone was seen only once. Other nucleotide sequences from this sample produce the same CDR3. This sequence joins TRBV6-5 and TRBJ1-5; D is possibly TRBD1 (6 bases). The CDR3 consists of 13 residues. Trimming took off 6 bases at V and 4 bases at J, with 10 bases between the two ends. CDR1 and CDR2 from the germline V gene are MNHEY and SVGAGI. This CDR3 reads CASSYRENQPQHF. The CDR3 region has the DNA TGTGCCAGCAGCTACAGGGAAAATCAGCCCCAGCATTTT.

The chain's CDR3 is CASSSRETGAQPQHF. The CDR3 nucleotides read TGTGCCAGCAGTTCGCGGGAGACAGGAGCCCAGCCCCAGCATTTT. The chain combines TRBV6-6 with TRBJ1-5; possible D gene TRBD1, 6 bases. The CDR3 totals 15 residues. The V gene lost 4 bases and the J gene lost 7 bases, with 17 bases spanning the gap. Germline V gene sequence: CDR1 MNHNY, CDR2 SVGAGI (reference sequence).

The J gene is TRBJ2-5, the V gene TRBV4-1, with 14 bases matching TRBD2. V was clipped by 0 bases and J by 5 bases; unmatched bases: 5. The V gene's germline CDR1 is MGHRA and CDR2 YSYEKL. The CDR3 has 17 amino acids. The CDR3 bases are TGCGCCAGCAGCCAAGAGACTAGCGGGAGGGCCTTGGAGACCCAGTACTTC. Encoded protein: CASSQETSGRALETQYF.

The chain has TRBV5-6 and TRBJ2-6; a possible D gene is TRBD1 (5 bases). The CDR3 length is 15 residues. Germline values: CDR1 SGHDT, CDR2 YYEEEE. Deletions cut 3 bases from V and 3 bases from J, with 10 bases between. The CDR3 coding sequence is TGTGCCAGCAGCTGGCAGGGTTATGGGGCCAACGTCCTGACTTTC. It is translated as CASSWQGYGANVLTF.

This clone is a singleton in its sample. This chain links TRBV27 with TRBJ1-1, with a tentative D call TRBD1 (6 bases). Trimming shortened V by 3 bases and J by 3 bases, and 8 bases separated the two germline ends. This CDR3 spans 13 amino acids. Germline CDR1 is MNHEY and CDR2 is SMNVEV (reference sequence). The CDR3 region is CASSFNRDTEAFF. The CDR3 DNA reads as TGTGCCAGCAGTTTCAACAGGGACACTGAAGCTTTCTTT.

The chain recombines TRBV5-1 with TRBJ2-5; D possibly corresponds to TRBD2 (5 bases). Trimming removed 1 base from V and 5 bases from J, with 15 bases in between. Per germline, CDR1 SGHRS and CDR2 YFSETQ. This CDR3 is 15 amino acids long. DNA for the CDR3: TGCGCCAGCAGCTTGATGTGGGGAGCGGATGAGACCCAGTACTTC. Translation gives CASSLMWGADETQYF.

The chain has TRBV15 and TRBJ2-5; 7 nucleotides line up with TRBD2. In germline, CDR1 is LNHNV, CDR2 YYDKDF (reference sequence). V lost 3 bases to trimming and J lost 6 bases; unmatched junction nucleotides: 10. The CDR3 is made up of 15 amino acids. The CDR3 loop reads CATSRVTQGGKTQYF. DNA of the CDR3: TGTGCCACCAGCAGGGTCACTCAGGGAGGGAAGACCCAGTACTTC.

The chain has TRBV6-5 and TRBJ2-3, with D tentatively TRBD2 (6 bases). V was shortened by 4 bases and J by 0 bases, with 14 bases between the two germline ends. The CDR3 contains 16 residues. Germline CDR1 MNHEY, CDR2 SVGAGI. CDR3: CASSSPWDLSTDTQYF. CDR3 in DNA: TGTGCCAGCAGTTCTCCATGGGACTTGAGCACAGATACGCAGTATTTT.

In DNA, the CDR3 is TGTGCCAGCAGCCAAGATGTTTCAGGACTAGCGGGAGATACGCAGTATTTT. It yields the protein CASSQDVSGLAGDTQYF. The rearrangement uses TRBV4-2 and TRBJ2-3; 11 nucleotides match TRBD2. The CDR3 is made up of 17 amino acids. Germline trimming cut 0 bases from V and 5 bases from J; bases unmatched to any gene: 7. Germline V gives CDR1 LGHNA, CDR2 YNFKEQ.

The rearrangement uses TRBV29-1 and TRBJ1-5, with D tentatively TRBD1 (6 bases). The V gene lost 4 bases and the J gene lost 4 bases, with 14 bases spanning the gap. The CDR3 runs to 14 residues. Germline V gene lookup returns CDR1 SQVTM and CDR2 ANQGSEA. The DNA for the CDR3 is TGCAGCGTTGTGCAGGACAGCCCTAATCAGCCCCAGCATTTT. Translating it yields CSVVQDSPNQPQHF.

The V and J genes are TRBV27 and TRBJ2-5; D is possibly TRBD1 or TRBD2 (6 bases each). Near its end, the DNA agrees better with TRBJ2-7, so the J call may be wrong. The CDR3 totals 15 residues. In germline, CDR1 is MNHEY, CDR2 SMNVEV (reference sequence). The CDR3 coding sequence is TGTGCCAGCGCCACTGTGTTGAGGGGGGACTACGAGCAGTACTTC. It yields the protein CASATVLRGDYEQYF.

The chain carries TRBV7-9 and TRBJ2-5; no clear D. The CDR3 has 12 residues. Germline-derived CDR1 and CDR2 are SEHNR and FQNEAQ (reference sequence). V shed 3 bases and J shed 2 bases, with 4 bases lying between them. CDR3 bases: TGTGCCAGCAGCTTTCTTCAAGAGACCCAGTACTTC. It codes for CASSFLQETQYF.

DNA of the CDR3: TGTGCCAGCAGCCGGACAGCCAACTACGAGCAGTACTTC. Its protein product is CASSRTANYEQYF. The genes are TRBV6-5 and TRBJ2-7; D is possibly TRBD1 (6 bases). This CDR3 is built from 13 residues. From germline, CDR1 is MNHEY and CDR2 SVGAGI. V was clipped by 6 bases and J by 3 bases, with 12 bases between them.

This chain joins TRBV28 and TRBJ1-1; D is unresolved. The CDR3 sequence is 14 residues long. V lost 7 bases to trimming and J lost 6 bases, with 18 bases between them. Per the germline V gene, CDR1 is MDHEN and CDR2 is SYDVKM. The CDR3 nucleotides are TGTGCCAGCATCCCAGAGCCGAGGGTCTCTGAAGCTTTCTTT. It specifies CASIPEPRVSEAFF.

The chain recombines TRBV19 with TRBJ2-7, with D unclear. The germline gives CDR1 LNHDA, CDR2 SQIVND (reference sequence). The CDR3 length is 15 residues. V gave up 0 bases and J gave up 3 bases, with 12 bases separating them. The CDR3 loop is CASSIEPGPGYEQYF. The CDR3 DNA is TGTGCCAGTAGTATAGAGCCTGGACCGGGCTACGAGCAGTACTTC.

The V call is TRBV7-9, the J call TRBJ1-1; D not certain. V gave up 5 bases and J gave up 11 bases, with 21 bases separating them. CDR3 size: 14 residues. Germline V gives CDR1 SEHNR, CDR2 FQNEAQ (reference sequence). For the CDR3, the DNA is TGTGCCAGCAGCCCTATAGAATTACTGGGGTCGGCTTTCTTT. Its protein is CASSPIELLGSAFF.

The chain combines TRBV5-1 with TRBJ1-6, with D unresolved. V dropped 0 bases and J dropped 9 bases, with 10 bases sitting between them. Per the germline V gene, CDR1 is SGHRS and CDR2 is YFSETQ. This CDR3 is built from 14 residues. The CDR3 reads CASSLVNEGSPLHF. The CDR3 DNA sequence: TGCGCCAGCAGCTTGGTTAACGAGGGTTCACCCCTCCACTTT.

This chain links TRBV10-3 with TRBJ2-5; no definite D call. Trimming pared 0 bases from V and 5 bases from J, leaving 13 bases between. CDR1 is ENHRY and CDR2 is SYGVKD in the germline V gene. This CDR3 contains 15 residues. In DNA form, the CDR3 reads TGTGCCATCAGTGAGTCCCAGATGGGGTGGGAGACCCAGTACTTC. It yields the protein CAISESQMGWETQYF.

This sequence joins TRBV6-5 and TRBJ2-5; the D is unclear. The V end lost 7 bases, the J end lost 5 bases, and 11 bases lay between the germline ends. Germline V gene sequence: CDR1 MNHEY, CDR2 SVGAGI. There are 12 residues in the CDR3. The CDR3 coding sequence is TGTGCCAGCAATTTCCGCCTGGAGACCCAGTACTTC. This codes for CASNFRLETQYF.

The chain recombines TRBV7-8 with TRBJ1-1, with TRBD1 identical over 8 bases. The trim removed 8 bases at V and 0 bases at J, leaving 8 bases unmatched. CDR3 length equals 15 residues. Germline V gives CDR1 SGHVS, CDR2 FQNEAQ. CDR3 in DNA: TGTGCCAGCCACAAGACACAGGGGGTGAACACTGAAGCTTTCTTT. Translation: CASHKTQGVNTEAFF.

The V call is TRBV28, the J call TRBJ2-7; tentatively, D is TRBD1 or TRBD2 (5 bases each). Germline values: CDR1 MDHEN, CDR2 SYDVKM. The CDR3 loop spans 13 amino acids. V lost 6 bases to trimming and J lost 6 bases, with 15 bases between them. DNA for the CDR3: TGTGCCAGCAGCTCCGGGACGCTTGCCGAGCAGTACTTC. Encoded protein: CASSSGTLAEQYF.